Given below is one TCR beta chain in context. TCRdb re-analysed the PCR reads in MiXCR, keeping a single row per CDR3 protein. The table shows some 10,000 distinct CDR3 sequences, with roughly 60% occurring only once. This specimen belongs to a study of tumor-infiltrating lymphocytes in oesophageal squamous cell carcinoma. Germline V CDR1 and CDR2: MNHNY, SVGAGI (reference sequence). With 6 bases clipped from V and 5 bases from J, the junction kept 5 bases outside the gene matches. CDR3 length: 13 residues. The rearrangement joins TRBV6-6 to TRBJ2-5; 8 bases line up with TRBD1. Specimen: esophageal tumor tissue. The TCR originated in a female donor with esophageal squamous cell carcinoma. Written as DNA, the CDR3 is TGTGCCAGCAGCAGAGACAGGGGCGAGACCCAGTACTTC. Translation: CASSRDRGETQYF.